Included here is one TCR beta chain sequence, with context. Its cognate antigen is unknown. The sample belongs to a study of molecular identifiers for immune sequencing clone quantification. One entry per CDR3 protein, called by TCRdb with MiXCR from the PCR reads. Of roughly 630,000 distinct CDR3 sequences listed, around 25% are singletons. Sorting recovered naive CD8 T cells on a CD8+CD4-CCR7+CD45RA+ profile. The germline V gene has CDR1 LNHDA and CDR2 SQIVND (reference sequence). The CDR3 consists of 16 residues. The V and J ends lost 3 bases and 6 bases, in that order; junction bases with no gene match: 11. Overall study findings and caveats: Clones of above 20 RNA copies carried over 97% of effector molecules; in naive cells they carried under 1%.

This chain links TRBV19 with TRBJ2-3, with 8 positions matching TRBD2. Sample: naive CD8+ T cells from blood, with Jurkat cell RNA spiked in. The subset denotes: FACS-sorted CD8+CD4-CCR7+CD45RA+ naive T cells. The TCR originated in a human donor in good health. Some libraries in this study had Jurkat cell RNA spiked in. As DNA, the CDR3 is TGTGCCAGTAGTATGGCCCGACTAGCGACTAGGGATACGCAGTATTTT. Translated, it gives CASSMARLATRDTQYF. Looking up the rest from reference TRBV19 and TRBJ2-3 gives the full variable domain: DGGITQSPKYLFRKEGQNVTLSCEQNLNHDAMYWYRQDPGQGLRLIYYSQIVNDFQKGDIAEGYSVSREKKESFPLTVTSAQKNPTAFYLCASSMARLATRDTQYFGPGTRLTVL.